These 6 T cell receptor beta chains were sequenced from one sample in a study of cytomegalovirus exposure and HLA in healthy donors. PCR employed 60 Vbeta and 13 Jbeta primers. Generated by immunoSEQ multiplex PCR, the TCRdb table keeps only in-frame clones and is missing some. The sample carries around 70,000 clones, 74% recorded once. Input material: PBMCs. Receptors were obtained from a human donor in good health.

The chain couples TRBV7-2 to TRBJ1-1; D is perhaps TRBD1 (5 bases). Trimming shortened V by 4 bases and J by 8 bases, and 17 bases separated the two germline ends. Germline V gives CDR1 SGHTA, CDR2 FQGNSA. The CDR3 is 14 amino acids. The CDR3 coding sequence is TGTGCCAGCAGCTCATACGGGGGGGAAGGGGAAGCTTTCTTT. Translated: CASSSYGGEGEAFF.

This chain links TRBV5-1 with TRBJ1-3; the D is unclear. V gave up 5 bases and J gave up 0 bases, with 9 bases separating them. Germline V lookup: CDR1 SGHRS, CDR2 YFSETQ. The length of the CDR3 is 14 residues. CDR3: CASSRPDSGNTIYF. For the CDR3, the DNA is TGCGCCAGCAGTCGTCCAGACTCTGGAAACACCATATATTTT. The entire variable domain, with the rest obtained from reference TRBV5-1 and TRBJ1-3, is as follows: KAGVTQTPRYLIKTRGQQVTLSCSPISGHRSVSWYQQTPGQGLQFLFEYFSETQRNKGNFPGRFSGRQFSNSRSEMNVSTLELGDSALYLCASSRPDSGNTIYFGEGSWLTVV.

The chain carries TRBV7-9 and TRBJ2-1; D perhaps matches TRBD2 (6 bases). The CDR3 contains 16 residues. From germline, CDR1 is SEHNR and CDR2 FQNEAQ (reference sequence). Trimming pared 5 bases from V and 4 bases from J, leaving 18 bases between. Here the CDR3 reads CASSDGTPPKYNEQFF. In nucleotides, the CDR3 is TGTGCCAGCAGCGACGGGACTCCCCCTAAGTACAATGAGCAGTTCTTC.

This clone has only a few counts. V gene TRBV25-1 combines with J gene TRBJ2-1; D might be TRBD2 (6 bases). The germline V gene has CDR1 MGHDK and CDR2 SYGVNS. The CDR3 contains 14 residues. V was cut by 4 bases and J by 8 bases, with 15 bases left in between. For the CDR3, the DNA is TGTGCCAGCAGTGTCCCGGGGTCGGGGGATGAGCAGTTCTTC. Protein: CASSVPGSGDEQFF. Drawing the rest from reference TRBV25-1 and TRBJ2-1, the complete variable domain is EADIYQTPRYLVIGTGKKITLECSQTMGHDKMYWYQQDPGMELHLIHYSYGVNSTEKGDLSSESTVSRIRTEHFPLTLESARPSHTSQYLCASSVPGSGDEQFFGPGTRLTVL.

The chain combines TRBV30 with TRBJ1-5, with D perhaps TRBD1 (6 bases). Germline V gives CDR1 GTSNPN, CDR2 SVGIG (reference sequence). V dropped 0 bases and J dropped 6 bases, with 12 bases sitting between them. The CDR3 extends over 14 amino acids. The CDR3 protein is CAWSVGGGTQPQHF. The CDR3 nucleotides are TGTGCCTGGAGTGTAGGGGGAGGGACTCAGCCCCAGCATTTT.

The chain couples TRBV9 to TRBJ2-7, with 10 bases lining up with TRBD2. The germline V gene has CDR1 SGDLS and CDR2 YYNGEE. With V trimmed by 6 bases and J by 4 bases, 10 bases remained unmatched. This CDR3 comprises 15 residues. The CDR3 region has the DNA TGTGCCAGCAACCCCTCCGGGACTAGCGAATACGAGCAGTACTTC. Its translation is CASNPSGTSEYEQYF.